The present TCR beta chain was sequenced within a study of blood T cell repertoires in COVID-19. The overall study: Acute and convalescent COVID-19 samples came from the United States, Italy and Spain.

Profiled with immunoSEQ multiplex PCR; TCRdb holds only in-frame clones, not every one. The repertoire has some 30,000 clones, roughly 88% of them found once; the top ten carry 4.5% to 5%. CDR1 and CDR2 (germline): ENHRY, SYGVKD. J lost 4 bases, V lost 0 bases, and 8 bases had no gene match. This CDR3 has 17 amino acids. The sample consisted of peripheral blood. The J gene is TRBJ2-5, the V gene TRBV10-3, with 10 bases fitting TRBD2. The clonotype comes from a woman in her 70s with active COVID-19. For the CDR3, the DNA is TGTGCCATCAGTGAGTCGAGCGGGGGGGCCGACCTAGAGACCCAGTACTTC. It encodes CAISESSGGADLETQYF.